This T cell receptor beta chain was recorded in a study of blood T cells in healthy people across ages. This clonotype has a handful of counts. The authors ran a second PCR of about 7 to 12 cycles using a sample-barcoded 5' primer and a J-beta primer mix. The template-switch adaptor was a 5' adaptor with 12 random nucleotides. It tagged each cDNA molecule. TCRdb processed the 5' RACE reads anew with MiXCR; each CDR3 protein has one entry. In the table there are 1.5 million to 2 million distinct CDR3 sequences, roughly 28% of which are singletons. Germline trimming cut 4 bases from V and 4 bases from J; bases unmatched to any gene: 9. The germline gives CDR1 SQVTM, CDR2 ANQGSEA. This CDR3 is 15 amino acids long. No fewer than 7 million PBMCs went into each sample.

This sequence was found in a woman aged 25-40 years in good health. The chain combines TRBV29-1 with TRBJ2-3, with 9 bases aligning to TRBD1. The sample comprised blood. The CDR3 DNA sequence: TGCAGCGTTGTGGGGGACAGGGAGGACGCAGATACGCAGTATTTT. Its protein product is CSVVGDREDADTQYF.